The 10 T cell receptor beta chains given below trace back to one sample, sequenced in a study of long-term antiretroviral therapy in people with HIV. Version v3.0 of the immunoSEQ assay was performed at survey level. Libraries were prepared by immunoSEQ multiplex PCR; TCRdb keeps only in-frame clonotypes and omits some of them. The table includes 34,000 or so clones, 82% detected once. Source: unsorted PBMCs, taken 0.6 years after starting antiretroviral therapy. The receptor set was obtained from a man between 18 and 29 years old with HIV.

The chain recombines TRBV28 with TRBJ1-4, with D possibly matching TRBD1 (6 bases). This CDR3 contains 17 residues. V was cut by 6 bases and J by 0 bases, with 17 bases left in between. Per germline, CDR1 MDHEN and CDR2 SYDVKM. CDR3 amino acids: CASSLGLGAATNEKLFF. CDR3 DNA sequence: TGTGCCAGCAGCCTGGGTCTGGGGGCCGCAACTAATGAAAAACTGTTTTTT.

The genes are TRBV30 and TRBJ1-1; tentatively, D is TRBD1 (5 bases). The length of the CDR3 is 13 residues. V lost 6 bases, J lost 5 bases, and 16 bases lay in between. Germline V gene sequence: CDR1 GTSNPN, CDR2 SVGIG (reference sequence). The CDR3 region has the DNA TGTGCCTGCCGGAGGGGCTTTGGAACTGAAGCTTTCTTT. Translation: CACRRGFGTEAFF.

The chain joins TRBV19 to TRBJ2-2; D possibly uses TRBD1 or TRBD2 (5 bases each). Germline values: CDR1 LNHDA, CDR2 SQIVND (reference sequence). V lost 6 bases and J lost 6, with 11 bases in between. The CDR3 sequence is 13 residues long. The CDR3 loop is CASRIRDAGELFF. CDR3 DNA sequence: TGTGCCAGTAGGATCCGGGACGCCGGGGAGCTGTTTTTT.

The chain links TRBV5-1 to TRBJ2-1; 8 bases line up with TRBD2. V shed 5 bases, J shed 3 bases, and the junction held 7 bases outside the gene matches. The germline CDR1 and CDR2 sequences are SGHRS and YFSETQ. The CDR3 spans 15 residues. This CDR3 reads CASREGSGSYNEQFF. Here the CDR3 DNA reads TGCGCCAGCAGAGAGGGGAGCGGGAGCTACAATGAGCAGTTCTTC.

The chain joins TRBV6-5 to TRBJ2-3, with 10 bases lining up with TRBD2. The length of the CDR3 is 14 residues. Trimming removed 6 bases from V and 1 base from J; junction bases left unmatched: 1. Looked up from germline, CDR1 is MNHEY and CDR2 is SVGAGI. CDR3 coding DNA: TGTGCCAGCAGGGGGACTAGCGGCACAGATACGCAGTATTTT. The encoded protein is CASRGTSGTDTQYF.

V gene TRBV5-1 combines with J gene TRBJ2-7; 8 nucleotides align to TRBD1. The CDR3 runs to 14 residues. The germline V gene encodes CDR1 SGHRS and CDR2 YFSETQ. With 3 bases clipped from V and 3 bases from J, the junction kept 5 bases outside the gene matches. The CDR3 nucleotides read TGCGCCAGCAGCTCGGACAGGGCCAACTACGAGCAGTACTTC. It encodes CASSSDRANYEQYF.

The table lists this clone with a count of one. The chain recombines TRBV19 with TRBJ2-1, with 7 bases identical to TRBD2. Germline values: CDR1 LNHDA, CDR2 SQIVND (reference sequence). V lost 7 bases and J lost 5; bases outside the gene matches: 8. The CDR3 has 14 amino acids. CDR3 bases: TGTGCCAGTAATGCGGTAGCGGGTAACAATGAGCAGTTCTTC. Translation gives CASNAVAGNNEQFF.

The chain uses TRBV5-4 and TRBJ2-7, with TRBD2 identical over 13 bases. The CDR3 spans 14 residues. The J segment lost 2 bases and the V segment lost 7 bases, leaving 3 bases of the junction unmatched. The germline V gene has CDR1 SGHNT and CDR2 YYREEE (reference sequence). This chain's CDR3 is CASGTSGDTYEQYF. Written as DNA, the CDR3 is TGTGCCAGCGGGACTAGCGGGGATACCTACGAGCAGTACTTC.

This rearrangement joins TRBV6-1 to TRBJ2-7; D is unresolved. Looked up from germline, CDR1 is MNHNS and CDR2 is SASEGT. V dropped 7 bases and J dropped 7 bases, with 11 bases sitting between them. The CDR3 spans 11 residues. The CDR3 region is CASTLEMEQYF. The CDR3 DNA reads TGTGCCAGCACCTTGGAAATGGAGCAGTACTTC.

The chain has TRBV11-2 and TRBJ2-2; D is uncertain. V gave up 6 bases and J gave up 6 bases, with 11 bases separating them. Germline CDR1 reads SGHAT; CDR2 reads FQNNGV. The CDR3 runs to 13 residues. This chain's CDR3 is CASSLPRPGELFF. For the CDR3, the DNA is TGTGCCAGCAGTCTACCACGGCCCGGGGAGCTGTTTTTT. Using reference TRBV11-2 and TRBJ2-2 for the parts outside the CDR3, the full variable domain is EAGVAQSPRYKIIEKRQSVAFWCNPISGHATLYWYQQILGQGPKLLIQFQNNGVVDDSQLPKDRFSAERLKGVDSTLKIQPAKLEDSAVYLCASSLPRPGELFFGEGSRLTVL.